These 10 T cell receptor beta chains share one sample of origin, sequenced in a study of OX40 agonist ivuxolimab in advanced cancers. TCRdb keeps only in-frame clones here, not all; method: immunoSEQ multiplex PCR. The sample includes about 21,000 clones, around 85% of them seen just once. The sequencing used CD4+ or CD8+ T cells sorted from blood, collected in a trial of the OX40 agonist ivuxolimab. Receptors were obtained from an adult with an advanced solid tumor such as melanoma, head and neck, liver or kidney cancer.

The V gene is TRBV7-9, the J gene TRBJ1-5; D unresolved. The CDR3 is 15 amino acids. V gave up 5 bases and J gave up 0 bases, with 11 bases separating them. Per germline, CDR1 SEHNR and CDR2 FQNEAQ (reference sequence). CDR3 protein: CASSPLKNSNQPQHF. The CDR3 nucleotides read TGTGCCAGCAGCCCTTTGAAAAATAGCAATCAGCCCCAGCATTTT. Combining the CDR3 with reference TRBV7-9 and TRBJ1-5 gives the whole variable domain DTGVSQNPRHKITKRGQNVTFRCDPISEHNRLYWYRQTLGQGPEFLTYFQNEAQLEKSRLLSDRFSAERPKGSFSTLEIQRTEQGDSAMYLCASSPLKNSNQPQHFGDGTRLSIL.

This chain joins TRBV2 and TRBJ2-3, with no clear D. The length of the CDR3 is 13 residues. V was shortened by 6 bases and J by 5 bases, with 12 bases between the two germline ends. The germline gives CDR1 SNHLY, CDR2 FYNNEI. CDR3 sequence: CASRAGSQDTQYF. As DNA, the CDR3 is TGTGCCAGCAGAGCTGGCTCCCAAGATACGCAGTATTTT.

The chain links TRBV6-1 to TRBJ1-5; no clear D. Deletions cut 2 bases from V and 0 bases from J, with 11 bases between. The CDR3 spans 16 residues. Germline CDR1 and CDR2: MNHNS and SASEGT. DNA for the CDR3: TGTGCCAGCAGTGAACCGGCAGCGATTAGCAATCAGCCCCAGCATTTT. It encodes CASSEPAAISNQPQHF.

The chain links TRBV6-1 to TRBJ2-5; 8 bases line up with TRBD2. The CDR3 runs to 15 residues. Germline assignment: CDR1 MNHNS and CDR2 SASEGT. J gave up 4 bases and V 7 bases, and 11 bases lay outside the gene matches. In nucleotides, the CDR3 is TGTGCCAGCACGGGGGGGCAGGGAGGTTTAGAGACCCAGTACTTC. Its translation is CASTGGQGGLETQYF.

The rearrangement joins TRBV6-6 to TRBJ1-5; 7 bases line up with TRBD1. J gave up 6 bases and V 6 bases, and 11 bases lay outside the gene matches. The CDR3 runs 15 residues. The germline CDR1 and CDR2 sequences are MNHNY and SVGAGI (reference sequence). CDR3 DNA sequence: TGTGCCAGCAGCCCTCCGGACAGGAGTGGTCAGCCCCAGCATTTT. Translated, it gives CASSPPDRSGQPQHF.

This chain links TRBV19 with TRBJ2-2, with 9 bases matching TRBD1. The ends lost 5 bases at V and 7 bases at J; junction bases unmatched: 17. In germline, CDR1 is LNHDA, CDR2 SQIVND (reference sequence). The CDR3 contains 18 residues. CDR3 sequence (DNA): TGTGCCAGTAGTTCCGACAGGGGGTACTCCTTGGACATCGGGGAGCTGTTTTTT. Translation gives CASSSDRGYSLDIGELFF.

The chain recombines TRBV2 with TRBJ1-1; possible D gene TRBD1, 6 bases. The germline V gene has CDR1 SNHLY and CDR2 FYNNEI. Trimming left V 6 bases short and J 1 base short, with 9 bases between. The CDR3 extends over 13 amino acids. This chain's CDR3 is CASSAGQNTEAFF. The DNA of the CDR3 is TGTGCCAGCAGCGCGGGACAGAACACTGAAGCTTTCTTT.

This sequence joins TRBV15 and TRBJ1-2; possible D gene TRBD1, 6 bases. Looked up from germline, CDR1 is LNHNV and CDR2 is YYDKDF (reference sequence). The V and J ends lost 0 bases and 3 bases respectively, with 8 bases between them. CDR3 size: 14 residues. The CDR3 is CATSREGADYGYTF. The CDR3 nucleotides are TGTGCCACCAGCAGAGAGGGGGCTGACTATGGCTACACCTTC. The full variable domain, with the rest looked up from reference TRBV15 and TRBJ1-2, is DAMVIQNPRYQVTQFGKPVTLSCSQTLNHNVMYWYQQKSSQAPKLLFHYYDKDFNNEADTPDNFQSRRPNTSFCFLDIRSPGLGDTAMYLCATSREGADYGYTFGSGTRLTVV.

The count of this clone is one. J is TRBJ2-5 and V is TRBV5-6, with 9 nucleotides matching TRBD2. This CDR3 contains 15 residues. Germline V gives CDR1 SGHDT, CDR2 YYEEEE. The trim removed 4 bases at V and 5 bases at J, leaving 9 bases unmatched. This chain's CDR3 is CASSRWGTSPETQYF. The CDR3 DNA sequence: TGTGCCAGCAGCCGATGGGGGACTAGCCCGGAGACCCAGTACTTC.

The genes are TRBV15 and TRBJ2-5; 7 bases line up with TRBD2. This CDR3 has 14 residues. From germline, CDR1 is LNHNV and CDR2 YYDKDF (reference sequence). The junction had 3 bases not matched to a gene; V was cut back by 0 bases and J by 5 bases. CDR3: CATSRDFSGETQYF. As DNA, the CDR3 is TGTGCCACCAGCAGAGATTTTAGCGGGGAGACCCAGTACTTC.